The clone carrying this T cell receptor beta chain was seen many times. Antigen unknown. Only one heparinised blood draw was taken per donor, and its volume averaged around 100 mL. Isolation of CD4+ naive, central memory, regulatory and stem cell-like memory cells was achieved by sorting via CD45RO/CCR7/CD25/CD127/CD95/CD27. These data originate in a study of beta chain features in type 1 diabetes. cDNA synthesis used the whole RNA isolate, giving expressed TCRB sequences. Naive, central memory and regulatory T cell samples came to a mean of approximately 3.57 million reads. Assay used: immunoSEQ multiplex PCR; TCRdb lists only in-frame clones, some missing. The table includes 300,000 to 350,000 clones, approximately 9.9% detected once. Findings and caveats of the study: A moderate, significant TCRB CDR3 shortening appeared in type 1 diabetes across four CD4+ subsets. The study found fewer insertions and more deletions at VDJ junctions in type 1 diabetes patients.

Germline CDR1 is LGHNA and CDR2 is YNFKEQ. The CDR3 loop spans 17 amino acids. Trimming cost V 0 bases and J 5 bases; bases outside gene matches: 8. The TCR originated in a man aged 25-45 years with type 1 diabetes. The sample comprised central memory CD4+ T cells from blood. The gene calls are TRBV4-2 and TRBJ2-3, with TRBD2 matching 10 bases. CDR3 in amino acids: CASSQDQAGGQGDTQYF. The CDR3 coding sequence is TGTGCCAGCAGCCAAGATCAAGCGGGGGGGCAGGGAGATACGCAGTATTTT.